Each of the 32 T cell receptor beta chains below was sequenced from the same sample in a study of cytomegalovirus exposure and HLA in healthy donors (dated by TCRdb to about 2017). The library was obtained by the immunoSEQ multiplex PCR assay. The multiplex PCR relied on a mix of 60 forward primers for TCR Vbeta segments and 13 reverse primers for TCR Jbeta segments. Imported from immuneACCESS, the table was reduced by TCRdb to in-frame sequences with V and J called. These copies leave out some clones; in studies compared against another copy, an unresolved V gene accounts for under half, and the cause of the remainder is not known. The sample profile shows 97,000 or so clones; approximately 87% of them were found once. 2.5% to 3% of the sample is in the top ten clones. Sequenced input: PBMCs. Source of these receptors: a man aged 35-49 years in good health and CMV-seronegative.

The V call is TRBV7-2, the J call TRBJ2-7, with 8 bases that match TRBD2. Germline-derived CDR1 and CDR2 are SGHTA and FQGNSA. V shed 3 bases and J 5 bases; nucleotides not matched to a gene: 15. The CDR3 has 17 amino acids. CDR3 bases: TGTGCCAGCAGCTTGCCACAGCGGGGGCCTCTTCGGGACGAGCAGTACTTC. This gives the protein CASSLPQRGPLRDEQYF.

The chain combines TRBV11-2 with TRBJ1-3; D remains unclear. CDR3 size: 14 residues. Germline V gene sequence: CDR1 SGHAT, CDR2 FQNNGV. V was clipped by 1 base and J by 3 bases, with 7 bases between them. The CDR3 sequence: CASSLGPIGNTIYF. CDR3 sequence (DNA): TGTGCCAGCAGCTTAGGGCCCATTGGAAACACCATATATTTT.

Remarks on this clone: One end of the junction fails to match germline, which may point to a read error. The chain couples TRBV7-9 to TRBJ2-7; TRBD1 agrees at 7 bases. The CDR3 totals 13 residues. Per germline, CDR1 SEHNR and CDR2 FQNEAQ (reference sequence). This CDR3 is CSSSQGGGYEQYF. The CDR3 region has the DNA TGTTCCAGCAGCCAAGGGGGCGGCTACGAGCAGTACTTC.

The J gene is TRBJ2-5, the V gene TRBV7-3; a possible D gene is TRBD2 (6 bases). This CDR3 region has 14 residues. Germline CDR1 is SGHTA and CDR2 is FQGTGA. V was shortened by 5 bases and J by 3 bases, with 13 bases between the two germline ends. The CDR3 reads CASSNGGSEETQYF. CDR3 bases: TGTGCCAGCAGCAACGGGGGTTCCGAAGAGACCCAGTACTTC.

The V call is TRBV5-1, the J call TRBJ2-3, with a weak D call TRBD2 (5 bases). V was cut by 0 bases and J by 1 base, with 12 bases left in between. The CDR3 loop spans 16 amino acids. Germline assignment: CDR1 SGHRS and CDR2 YFSETQ. CDR3 region: CASSLERGAGTDTQYF. Written as DNA, the CDR3 is TGCGCCAGCAGCTTGGAACGGGGTGCCGGCACAGATACGCAGTATTTT.

The chain combines TRBV2 with TRBJ1-3; 8 bases agree with TRBD1. The CDR3 covers 14 residues. Germline-derived CDR1 and CDR2 are SNHLY and FYNNEI. The J segment lost 3 bases and the V segment lost 6 bases, leaving 4 bases of the junction unmatched. The CDR3: CASRTGAGGNTIYF. The CDR3 DNA sequence: TGTGCCAGCAGGACAGGGGCCGGTGGAAACACCATATATTTT.

The chain joins TRBV11-2 to TRBJ1-2, with a weak D call TRBD1 (5 bases). V was trimmed by 6 bases and J by 4 bases, leaving 18 bases between them. Per the germline V gene, CDR1 is SGHAT and CDR2 is FQNNGV. CDR3 length: 15 residues. Written as DNA, the CDR3 is TGTGCCAGCAGTGAGGAGGGGCAGGGCCCCTATGGCTACACCTTC. Its translation is CASSEEGQGPYGYTF.

The rearrangement links TRBV9 to TRBJ2-1, with 10 bases matching TRBD2. The CDR3 loop spans 20 amino acids. Per germline, CDR1 SGDLS and CDR2 YYNGEE. J lost 8 bases, V lost 2 bases, and 22 bases had no gene match. The CDR3 is CASSVRSSPLQRGGGYEQFF. The CDR3 coding sequence is TGTGCCAGCAGCGTCCGTAGTTCTCCCCTGCAGCGGGGGGGCGGTTATGAGCAGTTCTTC.

The CDR3 DNA follows: TGCAGCGTTGTAGGGGGCCTGAACTACGAGCAGTACTTC. This encodes CSVVGGLNYEQYF. The chain couples TRBV29-1 to TRBJ2-7, with 7 positions matching TRBD1. Germline V gene data show CDR1 as SQVTM and CDR2 as ANQGSEA. V shed 4 bases, J shed 3 bases, and the junction held 6 bases outside the gene matches. The length of the CDR3 is 13 residues.

This clone has more than one count but fewer than ten. This rearrangement joins TRBV6-6 to TRBJ1-1, with D unclear. V lost 2 bases and J lost 0, with 10 bases in between. CDR1 and CDR2 (germline): MNHNY, SVGAGI (reference sequence). The CDR3 consists of 15 residues. CDR3 protein: CASSYGEGLNTEAFF. In DNA form, the CDR3 reads TGTGCCAGCAGTTACGGTGAGGGTCTGAACACTGAAGCTTTCTTT.

The count of this clone is one. The J gene is TRBJ1-2, the V gene TRBV19; D is uncertain. Germline V gene lookup returns CDR1 LNHDA and CDR2 SQIVND (reference sequence). This CDR3 has 13 amino acids. V lost 6 bases and J lost 3, with 11 bases in between. The CDR3 bases are TGTGCCAGTAGCCTTAGTTACGACTATGGCTACACCTTC. It encodes CASSLSYDYGYTF.

The rearrangement links TRBV6-1 to TRBJ1-1; D may be TRBD1 (5 bases). CDR3 size: 15 residues. Germline V lookup: CDR1 MNHNS, CDR2 SASEGT. Trimming removed 8 bases at V and 1 base at J, with 17 bases between. The chain's CDR3 is CASGALRGSNTEAFF. The DNA of the CDR3 is TGTGCCAGCGGCGCCCTGCGGGGCTCGAACACTGAAGCTTTCTTT.

This chain uses TRBV7-2 with TRBJ1-1; D perhaps matches TRBD1 (5 bases). The germline CDR1 and CDR2 sequences are SGHTA and FQGNSA. Trimming took off 5 bases at V and 1 base at J, with 11 bases between the two ends. CDR3 length equals 14 residues. CDR3 coding DNA: TGTGCCAGCAGCGTCAGGGCCACGAACACTGAAGCTTTCTTT. Protein sequence: CASSVRATNTEAFF. Based on the CDR3 plus reference TRBV7-2 and TRBJ1-1, the full variable domain is GAGVSQSPSNKVTEKGKDVELRCDPISGHTALYWYRQSLGQGLEFLIYFQGNSAPDKSGLPSDRFSAERTGGSVSTLTIQRTQQEDSAVYLCASSVRATNTEAFFGQGTRLTVV.

The rearrangement links TRBV5-1 to TRBJ2-5; TRBD2 is a possible D gene (7 bases). Germline CDR1 reads SGHRS; CDR2 reads YFSETQ. Trimming cost V 0 bases and J 2 bases, with 14 bases left between them. The CDR3 is 16 amino acids. The CDR3 spells CASSLGRGGLQETQYF. DNA of the CDR3: TGCGCCAGCAGCTTGGGTCGCGGGGGCCTTCAAGAGACCCAGTACTTC.

Concerning this clone itself: The junction differs from germline at one of its ends, possibly a read error. The V gene is TRBV27, the J gene TRBJ1-5; 7 nucleotides agree with TRBD1. The CDR3 totals 11 residues. The germline CDR1 and CDR2 sequences are MNHEY and SMNVEV (reference sequence). The CDR3 is CATGDNQPQHF. In nucleotides, the CDR3 is TGCGCTACAGGGGATAATCAGCCCCAGCATTTT.

The rearrangement uses TRBV5-6 and TRBJ1-1, with 8 nucleotides matching TRBD1. This CDR3 region has 15 residues. Germline loops: CDR1 SGHDT, CDR2 YYEEEE. V shed 3 bases and J 1 base; nucleotides not matched to a gene: 5. The CDR3 is CASSSPGQGNTEAFF. The CDR3 DNA reads as TGTGCCAGCAGCTCTCCAGGACAGGGGAACACTGAAGCTTTCTTT.

The gene calls are TRBV5-4 and TRBJ2-5; 10 bases line up with TRBD2. The CDR3 has 16 residues. V shed 0 bases and J 5 bases; nucleotides not matched to a gene: 7. Looked up from germline, CDR1 is SGHNT and CDR2 is YYREEE (reference sequence). CDR3 DNA sequence: TGTGCCAGCAGCTTGGCCAGCGGGGGGGCCCGGGAGACCCAGTACTTC. Protein sequence: CASSLASGGARETQYF. Full variable domain (missing parts from reference TRBV5-4 and TRBJ2-5): ETGVTQSPTHLIKTRGQQVTLRCSSQSGHNTVSWYQQALGQGPQFIFQYYREEENGRGNFPPRFSGLQFPNYSSELNVNALELDDSALYLCASSLASGGARETQYFGPGTRLLVL.

The rearrangement uses TRBV2 and TRBJ1-6; 10 bases are shared with TRBD1. Trimming at V came to 0 bases and at J to 4 bases, leaving 6 bases not matched to a gene. The CDR3 is 18 residues long. Germline loops: CDR1 SNHLY, CDR2 FYNNEI. CDR3: CASSEAEDRGGYNSPLHF. CDR3 DNA: TGTGCCAGCAGTGAAGCGGAGGACAGGGGGGGATATAATTCACCCCTCCACTTT.

J is TRBJ2-1 and V is TRBV7-6; 11 bases match TRBD2. The V and J ends lost 2 bases and 6 bases, in that order; junction bases with no gene match: 18. Germline V gene sequence: CDR1 SGHVS, CDR2 FNYEAQ. The CDR3 has 20 amino acids. CDR3 protein: CASSLSWSGVSGGAVNEQFF. CDR3 coding DNA: TGTGCCAGCAGCTTAAGTTGGTCTGGGGTTAGCGGGGGGGCCGTCAATGAGCAGTTCTTC.

The V gene is TRBV7-9, the J gene TRBJ2-1, with 9 positions matching TRBD1. The CDR3 is made up of 19 amino acids. The trim removed 1 base at V and 5 bases at J, leaving 15 bases unmatched. Per germline, CDR1 SEHNR and CDR2 FQNEAQ (reference sequence). CDR3 protein: CASSLGYRTGAHQDNEQFF. CDR3 nucleotide sequence: TGTGCCAGCAGCTTAGGGTACCGGACAGGGGCCCACCAGGACAATGAGCAGTTCTTC. The whole variable domain, filled in from reference TRBV7-9 and TRBJ2-1, reads DTGVSQNPRHKITKRGQNVTFRCDPISEHNRLYWYRQTLGQGPEFLTYFQNEAQLEKSRLLSDRFSAERPKGSFSTLEIQRTEQGDSAMYLCASSLGYRTGAHQDNEQFFGPGTRLTVL.

This rearrangement joins TRBV4-2 to TRBJ2-2, with 11 bases identical to TRBD2. Germline V gives CDR1 LGHNA, CDR2 YNFKEQ. Unmatched junction bases numbered 5, after V lost 2 bases and J lost 0 bases. The CDR3 runs to 18 residues. CDR3: CASSQLAGGATNTGELFF. The CDR3 bases are TGTGCCAGCAGCCAACTAGCGGGGGGCGCTACGAACACCGGGGAGCTGTTTTTT.

CDR3 coding DNA: TGTGCCAGCAGCGTTGCCTCAGGGGCTGAAGCTTTCTTT. Protein sequence: CASSVASGAEAFF. V usage is TRBV9 and J usage is TRBJ1-1; tentative D call: TRBD1 (6 bases). The CDR3 has 13 amino acids. CDR1 is SGDLS and CDR2 is YYNGEE in the germline V gene. Trimming took off 2 bases at V and 6 bases at J, with 11 bases between the two ends.

This sequence joins TRBV6-5 and TRBJ2-5; 11 bases line up with TRBD2. The V gene's germline CDR1 is MNHEY and CDR2 SVGAGI. V dropped 6 bases and J dropped 7; count of bases not matched to a gene: 10. CDR3 length: 15 residues. CDR3 DNA: TGTGCCAGCAGAGATAGCGGGGGGGCCGCCAGGACCCAGTACTTC. This codes for CASRDSGGAARTQYF.

The rearrangement uses TRBV5-1 and TRBJ1-2; 9 bases fit TRBD1. Trimming cost V 2 bases and J 1 base; bases outside gene matches: 3. This CDR3 has 15 amino acids. Per the germline V gene, CDR1 is SGHRS and CDR2 is YFSETQ. CDR3 in DNA: TGCGCCAGCAGCTTTGGGGACAGGGATAACTATGGCTACACCTTC. The encoded protein is CASSFGDRDNYGYTF.

This sequence joins TRBV2 and TRBJ1-4, with TRBD1 matching 9 bases. The CDR3 has 14 amino acids. J gave up 4 bases and V 6 bases, and 3 bases lay outside the gene matches. In germline, CDR1 is SNHLY, CDR2 FYNNEI. This CDR3 is CASRGTGYNEKLFF. The CDR3 DNA follows: TGTGCCAGCAGAGGGACAGGGTATAATGAAAAACTGTTTTTT. The variable domain in full, with the rest retrieved from reference TRBV2 and TRBJ1-4, is EPEVTQTPSHQVTQMGQEVILRCVPISNHLYFYWYRQILGQKVEFLVSFYNNEISEKSEIFDDQFSVERPDGSNFTLKIRSTKLEDSAMYFCASRGTGYNEKLFFGSGTQLSVL.

This clone was picked up one time. The V call is TRBV29-1, the J call TRBJ2-1; D perhaps matches TRBD2 (5 bases). Germline lookup yields CDR1 SQVTM and CDR2 ANQGSEA. The V gene lost 8 bases and the J gene lost 10 bases, with 15 bases spanning the gap. This CDR3 is 11 amino acids long. This CDR3 reads CSHRVGGEQFF. The CDR3, as DNA: TGCAGCCACCGAGTAGGAGGAGAGCAGTTCTTC.

This chain joins TRBV4-1 and TRBJ1-5; D possibly corresponds to TRBD1 (5 bases). Trimming took off 0 bases at V and 0 bases at J, with 12 bases between the two ends. Germline V gene data show CDR1 as MGHRA and CDR2 as YSYEKL. The CDR3 is 17 amino acids. The CDR3: CASSQDRAGNSNQPQHF. The CDR3 DNA follows: TGCGCCAGCAGCCAAGACAGGGCAGGGAATAGCAATCAGCCCCAGCATTTT.

The rearrangement links TRBV7-8 to TRBJ1-2; D is undetermined. The CDR3 runs to 14 residues. CDR1 is SGHVS and CDR2 is FQNEAQ in the germline V gene. V lost 2 bases to trimming and J lost 0 bases, with 7 bases between them. In DNA, the CDR3 is TGTGCCAGCAGCTTACGTATCGCTAACTATGGCTACACCTTC. It is translated as CASSLRIANYGYTF.

This chain joins TRBV4-1 and TRBJ2-7; possibly TRBD1 for D (6 bases). This CDR3 comprises 14 residues. Germline V lookup: CDR1 MGHRA, CDR2 YSYEKL. V shed 4 bases and J shed 2 bases, with 12 bases lying between them. The DNA for the CDR3 is TGCGCCAGCAGCCCCACAGGGCGGACCTACGAGCAGTACTTC. Its protein is CASSPTGRTYEQYF.

The chain links TRBV6-1 to TRBJ2-2; D is perhaps TRBD1 (5 bases). The CDR3 spans 13 residues. Germline V gene lookup returns CDR1 MNHNS and CDR2 SASEGT. Trimming cost V 6 bases and J 4 bases, with 9 bases left between them. The DNA of the CDR3 is TGTGCCAGCAGCGACAGTTCCACCGGGGAGCTGTTTTTT. Residues: CASSDSSTGELFF.

The table lists this clone with a count of one. The chain recombines TRBV25-1 with TRBJ1-6; D is perhaps TRBD1 (5 bases). The ends were cut back, 3 bases at V and 6 bases at J, with 12 bases in the middle. Germline V gene lookup returns CDR1 MGHDK and CDR2 SYGVNS. This CDR3 has 15 amino acids. The CDR3 here is CASSDRGKGNSPLHF. The CDR3 nucleotides are TGTGCCAGCAGTGACCGGGGGAAGGGTAATTCACCCCTCCACTTT.

The rearrangement links TRBV7-2 to TRBJ2-3; D gene ambiguous. Trimming shortened V by 1 base and J by 2 bases, and 7 bases separated the two germline ends. Germline V gene lookup returns CDR1 SGHTA and CDR2 FQGNSA. The CDR3 runs to 14 residues. In nucleotides, the CDR3 is TGTGCCAGCAGCTTAGATGGCCCCACAGATACGCAGTATTTT. This translates into CASSLDGPTDTQYF.